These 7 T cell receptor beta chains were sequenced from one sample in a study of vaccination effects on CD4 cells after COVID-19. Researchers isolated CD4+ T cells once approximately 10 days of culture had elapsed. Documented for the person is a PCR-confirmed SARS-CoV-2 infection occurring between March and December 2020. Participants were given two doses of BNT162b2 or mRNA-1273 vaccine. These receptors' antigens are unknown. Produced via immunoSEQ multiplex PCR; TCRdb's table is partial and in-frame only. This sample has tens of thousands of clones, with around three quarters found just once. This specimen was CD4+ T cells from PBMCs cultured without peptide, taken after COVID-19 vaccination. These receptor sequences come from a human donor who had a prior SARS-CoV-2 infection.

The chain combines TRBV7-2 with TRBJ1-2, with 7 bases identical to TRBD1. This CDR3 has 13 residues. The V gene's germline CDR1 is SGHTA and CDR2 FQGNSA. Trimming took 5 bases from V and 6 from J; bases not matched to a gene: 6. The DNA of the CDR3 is TGTGCCAGCAGCCCAAACCAGGGGGATGGCTACACCTTC. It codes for CASSPNQGDGYTF. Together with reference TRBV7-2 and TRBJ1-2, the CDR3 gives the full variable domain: GAGVSQSPSNKVTEKGKDVELRCDPISGHTALYWYRQSLGQGLEFLIYFQGNSAPDKSGLPSDRFSAERTGGSVSTLTIQRTQQEDSAVYLCASSPNQGDGYTFGSGTRLTVV.

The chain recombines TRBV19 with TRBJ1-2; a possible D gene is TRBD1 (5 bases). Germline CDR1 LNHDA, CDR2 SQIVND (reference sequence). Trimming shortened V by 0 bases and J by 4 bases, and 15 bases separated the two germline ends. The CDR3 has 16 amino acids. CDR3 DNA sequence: TGTGCCAGTAGTATAGATTGGTCAGGGAGTAGCTATGGCTACACCTTC. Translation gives CASSIDWSGSSYGYTF.

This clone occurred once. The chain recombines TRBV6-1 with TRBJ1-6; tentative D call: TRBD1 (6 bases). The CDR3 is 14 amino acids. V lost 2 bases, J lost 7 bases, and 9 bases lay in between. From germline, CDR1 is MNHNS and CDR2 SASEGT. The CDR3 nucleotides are TGTGCCAGCAGTGAAAGGGGGGACAATTCACCCCTCCACTTT. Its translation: CASSERGDNSPLHF.

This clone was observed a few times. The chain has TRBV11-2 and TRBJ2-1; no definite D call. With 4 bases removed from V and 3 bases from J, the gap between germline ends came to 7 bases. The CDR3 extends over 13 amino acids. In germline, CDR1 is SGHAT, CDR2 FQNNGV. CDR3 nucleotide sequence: TGTGCCAGCAGCTCGAGCCACTACAATGAGCAGTTCTTC. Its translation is CASSSSHYNEQFF.

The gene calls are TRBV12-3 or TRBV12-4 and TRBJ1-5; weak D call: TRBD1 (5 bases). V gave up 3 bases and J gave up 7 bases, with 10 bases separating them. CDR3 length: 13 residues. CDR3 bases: TGTGCCAGCAGTTTCTCCCAGGGACAGCCCCAGCATTTT. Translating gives CASSFSQGQPQHF.

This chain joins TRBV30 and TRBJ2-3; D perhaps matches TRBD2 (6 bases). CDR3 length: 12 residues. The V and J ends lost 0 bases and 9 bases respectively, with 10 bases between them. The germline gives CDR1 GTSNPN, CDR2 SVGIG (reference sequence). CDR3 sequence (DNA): TGTGCCTGGAGTGTACGACGGGGGACGCAGTATTTT. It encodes CAWSVRRGTQYF.

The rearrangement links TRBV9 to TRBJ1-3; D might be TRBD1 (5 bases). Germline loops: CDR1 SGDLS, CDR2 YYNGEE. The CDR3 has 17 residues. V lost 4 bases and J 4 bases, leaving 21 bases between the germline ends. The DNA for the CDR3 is TGTGCCAGCAGCCCCAACGACTTCCGGGACGCCGGAAACACCATATATTTT. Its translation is CASSPNDFRDAGNTIYF.